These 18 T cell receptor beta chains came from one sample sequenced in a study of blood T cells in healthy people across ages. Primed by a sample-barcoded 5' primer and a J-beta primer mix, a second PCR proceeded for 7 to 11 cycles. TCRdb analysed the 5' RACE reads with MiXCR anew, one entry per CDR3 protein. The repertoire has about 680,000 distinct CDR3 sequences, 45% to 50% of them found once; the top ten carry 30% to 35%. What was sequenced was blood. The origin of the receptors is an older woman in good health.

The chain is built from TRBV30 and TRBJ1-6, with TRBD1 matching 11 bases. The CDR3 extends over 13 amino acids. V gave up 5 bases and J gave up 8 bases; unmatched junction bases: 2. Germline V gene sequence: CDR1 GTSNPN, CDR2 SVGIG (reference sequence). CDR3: CAWGQGAYSPLHF. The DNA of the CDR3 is TGTGCCTGGGGACAGGGGGCGTATTCACCCCTCCACTTT. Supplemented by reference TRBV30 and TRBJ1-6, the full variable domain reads SQTIHQWPATLVQPVGSPLSLECTVEGTSNPNLYWYRQAAGRGLQLLFYSVGIGQISSEVPQNLSASRPQDRQFILSSKKLLLSDSGFYLCAWGQGAYSPLHFGNGTRLTVT.

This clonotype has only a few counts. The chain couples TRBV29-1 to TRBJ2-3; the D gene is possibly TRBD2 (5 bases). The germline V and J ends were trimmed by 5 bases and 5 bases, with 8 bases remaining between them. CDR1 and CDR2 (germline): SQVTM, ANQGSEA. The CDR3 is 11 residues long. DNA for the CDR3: TGCAGCGTTAATCGGGGAGATACGCAGTATTTT. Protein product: CSVNRGDTQYF.

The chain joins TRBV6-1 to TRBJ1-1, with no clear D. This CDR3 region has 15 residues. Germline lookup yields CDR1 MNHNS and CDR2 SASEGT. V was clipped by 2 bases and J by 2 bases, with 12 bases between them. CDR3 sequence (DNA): TGTGCCAGCAGTGAATCACGGACGGGCAACACTGAAGCTTTCTTT. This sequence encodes CASSESRTGNTEAFF.

The CDR3 DNA sequence: TGCAGTGCTAGAGATGGGCTTTCACCCCTCCACTTT. Protein product: CSARDGLSPLHF. The gene calls are TRBV20-1 and TRBJ1-6, with D hard to call. Per germline, CDR1 DFQATT and CDR2 SNEGSKA (reference sequence). The CDR3 contains 12 residues. V lost 0 bases and J 9 bases, leaving 6 bases between the germline ends.

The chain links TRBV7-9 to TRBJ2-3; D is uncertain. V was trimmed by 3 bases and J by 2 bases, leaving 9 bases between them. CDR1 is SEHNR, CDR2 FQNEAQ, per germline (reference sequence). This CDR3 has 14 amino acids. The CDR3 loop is CASSLVGITDTQYF. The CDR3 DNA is TGTGCCAGCAGCTTGGTGGGGATCACAGATACGCAGTATTTT.

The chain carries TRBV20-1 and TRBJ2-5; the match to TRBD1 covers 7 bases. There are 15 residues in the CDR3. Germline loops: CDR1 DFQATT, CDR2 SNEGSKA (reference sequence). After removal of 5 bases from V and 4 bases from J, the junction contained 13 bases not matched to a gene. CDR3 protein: CSAVRTGLPPETQYF. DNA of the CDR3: TGCAGTGCTGTAAGGACAGGCTTGCCTCCAGAGACCCAGTACTTC.

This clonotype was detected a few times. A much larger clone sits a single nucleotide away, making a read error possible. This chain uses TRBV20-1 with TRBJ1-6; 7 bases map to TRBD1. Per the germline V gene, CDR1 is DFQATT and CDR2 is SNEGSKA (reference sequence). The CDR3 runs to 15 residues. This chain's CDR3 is CSARWDSSYNPPLHF. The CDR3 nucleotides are TGCAGTGCAAGATGGGACAGCTCCTATAATCCACCCCTCCACTTT.

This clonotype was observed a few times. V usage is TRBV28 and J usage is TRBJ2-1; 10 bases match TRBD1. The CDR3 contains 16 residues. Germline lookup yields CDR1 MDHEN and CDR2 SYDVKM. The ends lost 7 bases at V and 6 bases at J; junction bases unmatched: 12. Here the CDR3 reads CASKTTPGQGSNEQFF. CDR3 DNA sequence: TGTGCCAGCAAAACAACTCCGGGACAGGGGAGCAATGAGCAGTTCTTC.

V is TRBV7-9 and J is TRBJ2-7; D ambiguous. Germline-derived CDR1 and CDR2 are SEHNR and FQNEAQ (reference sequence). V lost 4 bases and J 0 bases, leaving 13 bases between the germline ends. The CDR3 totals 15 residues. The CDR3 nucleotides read TGTGCCAGCAGCTCACTCCGACAAGCCTCCTACGAGCAGTACTTC. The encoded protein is CASSSLRQASYEQYF.

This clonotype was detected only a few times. The CDR3 sequence is CASSYGSTEQYF. The DNA for the CDR3 is TGTGCCAGCAGTTATGGGTCGACCGAGCAGTACTTC. This chain connects TRBV6-2 or TRBV6-3 to TRBJ2-5; D is undetermined. With the DNA end fitting TRBJ2-7 better, the J assignment may be wrong. CDR1 and CDR2 from the germline V gene are MNHEY and SVGEGT. The CDR3 is 12 amino acids.

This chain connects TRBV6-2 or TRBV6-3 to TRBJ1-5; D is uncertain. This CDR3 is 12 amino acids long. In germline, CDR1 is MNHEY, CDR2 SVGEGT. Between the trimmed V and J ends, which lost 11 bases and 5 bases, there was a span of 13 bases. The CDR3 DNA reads TGTGCCGCCCAGAGCGGATATCAGCCCCAGCATTTT. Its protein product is CAAQSGYQPQHF.

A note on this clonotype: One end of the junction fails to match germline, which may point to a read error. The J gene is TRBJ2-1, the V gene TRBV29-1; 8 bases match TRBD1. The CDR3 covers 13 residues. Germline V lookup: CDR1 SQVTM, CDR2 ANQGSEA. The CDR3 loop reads CSVHRGTYSEQFF. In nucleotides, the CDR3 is TGCAGCGTACACAGGGGGACTTACAGTGAGCAGTTCTTC.

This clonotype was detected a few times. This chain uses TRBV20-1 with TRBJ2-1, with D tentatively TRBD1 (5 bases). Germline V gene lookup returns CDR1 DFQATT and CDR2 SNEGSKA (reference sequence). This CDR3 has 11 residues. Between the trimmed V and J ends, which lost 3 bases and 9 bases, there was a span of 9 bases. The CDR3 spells CSASQGFEQFF. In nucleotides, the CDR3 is TGCAGTGCTAGCCAGGGATTTGAGCAGTTCTTC.

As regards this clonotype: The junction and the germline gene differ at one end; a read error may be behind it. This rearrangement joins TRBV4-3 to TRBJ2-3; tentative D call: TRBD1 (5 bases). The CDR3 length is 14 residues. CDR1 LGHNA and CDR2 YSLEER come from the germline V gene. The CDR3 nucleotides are TGTGCCAGCAGCCAAGACAGCTCCACAGATACGCAGTATTTT. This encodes CASSQDSSTDTQYF.

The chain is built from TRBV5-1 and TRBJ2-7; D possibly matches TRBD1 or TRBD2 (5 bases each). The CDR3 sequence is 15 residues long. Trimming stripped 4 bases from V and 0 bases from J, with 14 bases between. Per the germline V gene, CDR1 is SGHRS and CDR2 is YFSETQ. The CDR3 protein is CASSGGPGISYEQYF. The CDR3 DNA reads TGCGCCAGCAGCGGGGGTCCAGGGATCTCCTACGAGCAGTACTTC. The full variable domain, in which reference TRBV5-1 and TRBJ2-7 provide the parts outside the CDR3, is KAGVTQTPRYLIKTRGQQVTLSCSPISGHRSVSWYQQTPGQGLQFLFEYFSETQRNKGNFPGRFSGRQFSNSRSEMNVSTLELGDSALYLCASSGGPGISYEQYFGPGTRLTVT.

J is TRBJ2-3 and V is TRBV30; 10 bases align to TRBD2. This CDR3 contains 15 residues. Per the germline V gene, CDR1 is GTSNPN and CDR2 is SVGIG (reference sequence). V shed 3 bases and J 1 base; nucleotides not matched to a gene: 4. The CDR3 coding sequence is TGTGCCTGGAGGCCCGGACTAGCGGGCACAGATACGCAGTATTTT. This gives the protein CAWRPGLAGTDTQYF.

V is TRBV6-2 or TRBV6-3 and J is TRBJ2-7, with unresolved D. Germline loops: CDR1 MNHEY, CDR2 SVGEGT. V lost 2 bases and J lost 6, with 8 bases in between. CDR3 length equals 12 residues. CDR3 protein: CASSYVGGEQYF. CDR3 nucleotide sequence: TGTGCCAGCAGTTACGTGGGCGGCGAGCAGTACTTC.

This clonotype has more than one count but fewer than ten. The CDR3 loop is CASSFSGPTYEQYF. The CDR3 DNA is TGTGCCAGCAGTTTCTCAGGTCCTACCTACGAGCAGTACTTC. V is TRBV28 and J is TRBJ2-7; D is ambiguous. In germline, CDR1 is MDHEN, CDR2 SYDVKM. With 3 bases removed from V and 2 bases from J, the gap between germline ends came to 11 bases. CDR3 length: 14 residues.